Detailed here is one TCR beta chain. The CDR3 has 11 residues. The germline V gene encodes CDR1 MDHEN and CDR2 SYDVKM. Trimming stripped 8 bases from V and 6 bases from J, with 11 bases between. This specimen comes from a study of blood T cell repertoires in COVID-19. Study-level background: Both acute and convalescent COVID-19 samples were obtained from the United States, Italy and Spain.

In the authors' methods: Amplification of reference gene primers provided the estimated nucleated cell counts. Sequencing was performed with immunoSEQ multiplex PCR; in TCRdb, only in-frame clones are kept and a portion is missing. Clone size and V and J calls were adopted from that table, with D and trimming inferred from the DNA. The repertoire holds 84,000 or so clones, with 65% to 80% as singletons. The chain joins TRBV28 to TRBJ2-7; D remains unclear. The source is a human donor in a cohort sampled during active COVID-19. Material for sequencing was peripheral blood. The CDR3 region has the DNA TGTGCCAGCGGCTCGCCCCTCGAGCAGTACTTC. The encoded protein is CASGSPLEQYF.